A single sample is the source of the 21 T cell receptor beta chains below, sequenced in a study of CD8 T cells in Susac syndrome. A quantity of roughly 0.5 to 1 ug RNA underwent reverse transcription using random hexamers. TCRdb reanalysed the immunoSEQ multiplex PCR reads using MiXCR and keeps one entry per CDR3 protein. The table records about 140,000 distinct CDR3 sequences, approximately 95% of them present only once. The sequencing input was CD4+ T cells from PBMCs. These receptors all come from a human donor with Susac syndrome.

As DNA, the CDR3 is TGCAGCGTTTCGACTGCCCGGACAGGCCCTAGGGACGAGCAGTACTTC. This encodes CSVSTARTGPRDEQYF. The rearrangement uses TRBV29-1 and TRBJ2-7; 7 bases align to TRBD1. V was pared by 5 bases and J by 5 bases, with 18 bases of the junction left unmatched. The V gene's germline CDR1 is SQVTM and CDR2 ANQGSEA. The CDR3 totals 16 residues.

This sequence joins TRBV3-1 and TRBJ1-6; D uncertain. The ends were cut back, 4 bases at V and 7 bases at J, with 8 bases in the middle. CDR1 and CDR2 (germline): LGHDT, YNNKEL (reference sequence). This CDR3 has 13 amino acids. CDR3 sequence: CASSPTENSPLHF. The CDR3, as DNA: TGTGCCAGCAGCCCCACTGAGAATTCACCCCTCCACTTT.

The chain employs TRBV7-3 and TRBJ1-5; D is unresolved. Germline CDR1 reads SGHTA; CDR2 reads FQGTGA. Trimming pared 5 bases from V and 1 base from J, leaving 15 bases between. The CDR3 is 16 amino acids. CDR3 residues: CASSASSGKSNQPQHF. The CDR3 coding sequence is TGTGCCAGCAGCGCCTCGAGTGGCAAAAGCAATCAGCCCCAGCATTTT. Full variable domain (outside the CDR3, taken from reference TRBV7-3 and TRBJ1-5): GAGVSQTPSNKVTEKGKYVELRCDPISGHTALYWYRQSLGQGPEFLIYFQGTGAADDSGLPNDRFFAVRPEGSVSTLKIQRTERGDSAVYLCASSASSGKSNQPQHFGDGTRLSIL.

The CDR3: CSVGGEQPQHF. The CDR3, as DNA: TGCAGCGTTGGAGGGGAACAGCCCCAGCATTTT. V gene TRBV29-1 combines with J gene TRBJ1-5; D may be TRBD1 (5 bases). This CDR3 region has 11 residues. Trimming stripped 4 bases from V and 7 bases from J, with 8 bases between. Per germline, CDR1 SQVTM and CDR2 ANQGSEA.

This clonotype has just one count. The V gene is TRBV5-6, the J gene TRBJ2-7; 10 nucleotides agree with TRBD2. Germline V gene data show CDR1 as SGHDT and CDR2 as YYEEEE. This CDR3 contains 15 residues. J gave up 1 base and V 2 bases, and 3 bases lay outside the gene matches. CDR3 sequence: CASSFGLAASYEQYF. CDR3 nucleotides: TGTGCCAGCAGCTTCGGACTAGCGGCTTCCTACGAGCAGTACTTC. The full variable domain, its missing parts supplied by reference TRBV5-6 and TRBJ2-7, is DAGVTQSPTHLIKTRGQQVTLRCSPKSGHDTVSWYQQALGQGPQFIFQYYEEEERQRGNFPDRFSGHQFPNYSSELNVNALLLGDSALYLCASSFGLAASYEQYFGPGTRLTVT.

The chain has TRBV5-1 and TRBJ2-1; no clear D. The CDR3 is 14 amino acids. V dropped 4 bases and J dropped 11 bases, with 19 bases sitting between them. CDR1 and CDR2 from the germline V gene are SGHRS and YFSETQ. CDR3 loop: CASSPSNAPRKQFF. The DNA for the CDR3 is TGCGCCAGCAGCCCCTCGAATGCCCCAAGGAAGCAGTTCTTC. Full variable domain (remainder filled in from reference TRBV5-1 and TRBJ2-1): KAGVTQTPRYLIKTRGQQVTLSCSPISGHRSVSWYQQTPGQGLQFLFEYFSETQRNKGNFPGRFSGRQFSNSRSEMNVSTLELGDSALYLCASSPSNAPRKQFFGPGTRLTVL.

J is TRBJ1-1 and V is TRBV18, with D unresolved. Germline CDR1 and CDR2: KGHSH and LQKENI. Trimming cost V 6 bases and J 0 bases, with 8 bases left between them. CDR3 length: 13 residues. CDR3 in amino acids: CASSQEMNTEAFF. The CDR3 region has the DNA TGTGCCAGCTCGCAAGAGATGAACACTGAAGCTTTCTTT.

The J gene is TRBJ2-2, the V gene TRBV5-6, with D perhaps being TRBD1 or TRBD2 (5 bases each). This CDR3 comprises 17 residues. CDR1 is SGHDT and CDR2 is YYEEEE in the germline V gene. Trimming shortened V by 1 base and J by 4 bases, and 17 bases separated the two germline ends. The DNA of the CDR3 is TGTGCCAGCAGCTTGCGGACTCCGGGACGAGCCACCGGGGAGCTGTTTTTT. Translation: CASSLRTPGRATGELFF.

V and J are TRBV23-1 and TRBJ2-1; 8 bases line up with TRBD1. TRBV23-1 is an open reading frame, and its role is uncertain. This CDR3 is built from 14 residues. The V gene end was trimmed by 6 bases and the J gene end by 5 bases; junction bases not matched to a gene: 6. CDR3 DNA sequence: TGCGCCAGCAGAGACAGGGGTGATGACAATGAGCAGTTCTTC. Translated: CASRDRGDDNEQFF.

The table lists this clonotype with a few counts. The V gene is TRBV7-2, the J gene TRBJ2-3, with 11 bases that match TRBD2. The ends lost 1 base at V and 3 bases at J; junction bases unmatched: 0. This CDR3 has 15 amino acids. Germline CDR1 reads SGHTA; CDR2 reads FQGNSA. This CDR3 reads CASSLGLAGTDTQYF. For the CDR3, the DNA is TGTGCCAGCAGCTTAGGACTAGCGGGGACAGATACGCAGTATTTT.

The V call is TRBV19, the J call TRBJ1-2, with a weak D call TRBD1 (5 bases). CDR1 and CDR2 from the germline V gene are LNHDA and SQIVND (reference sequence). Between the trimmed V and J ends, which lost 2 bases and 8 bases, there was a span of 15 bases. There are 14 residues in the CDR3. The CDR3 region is CASSIQGLSGGYTF. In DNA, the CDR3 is TGTGCCAGTAGTATACAGGGCTTGAGTGGAGGCTACACCTTC.

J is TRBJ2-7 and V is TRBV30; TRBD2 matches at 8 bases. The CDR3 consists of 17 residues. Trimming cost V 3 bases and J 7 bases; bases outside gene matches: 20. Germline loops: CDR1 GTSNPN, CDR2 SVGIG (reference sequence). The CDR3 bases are TGTGCCTGGAGGGCCCCATTGAAGGCTAGCGGGTCCAGGGAGCAGTACTTC. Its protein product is CAWRAPLKASGSREQYF.

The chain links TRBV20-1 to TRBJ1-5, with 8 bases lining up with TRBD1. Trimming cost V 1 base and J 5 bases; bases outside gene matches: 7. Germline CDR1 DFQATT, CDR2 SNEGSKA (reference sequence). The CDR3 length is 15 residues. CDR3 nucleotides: TGCAGTGCTAGAGCCGGGACAGGAGCGGATCAGCCCCAGCATTTT. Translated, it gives CSARAGTGADQPQHF.

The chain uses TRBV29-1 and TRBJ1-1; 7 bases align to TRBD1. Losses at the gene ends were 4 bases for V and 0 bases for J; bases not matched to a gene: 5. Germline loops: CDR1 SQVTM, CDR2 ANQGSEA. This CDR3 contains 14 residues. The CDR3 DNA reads TGCAGCGTTGGTAGACAGGGAATGAACACTGAAGCTTTCTTT. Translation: CSVGRQGMNTEAFF. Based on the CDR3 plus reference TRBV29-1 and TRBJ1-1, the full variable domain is SAVISQKPSRDICQRGTSLTIQCQVDSQVTMMFWYRQQPGQSLTLIATANQGSEATYESGFVIDKFPISRPNLTFSTLTVSNMSPEDSSIYLCSVGRQGMNTEAFFGQGTRLTVV.

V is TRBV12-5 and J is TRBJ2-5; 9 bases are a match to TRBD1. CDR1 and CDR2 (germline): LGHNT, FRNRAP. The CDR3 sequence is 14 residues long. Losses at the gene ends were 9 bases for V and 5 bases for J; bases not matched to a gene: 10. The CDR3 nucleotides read TGTGCTAGCCGGGACAGGGAAAAGAGGGAGACCCAGTACTTC. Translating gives CASRDREKRETQYF.

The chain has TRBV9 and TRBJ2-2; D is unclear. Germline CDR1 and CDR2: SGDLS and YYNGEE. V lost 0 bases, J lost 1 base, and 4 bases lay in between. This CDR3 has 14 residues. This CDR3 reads CASSVVWNTGELFF. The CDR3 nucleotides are TGTGCCAGCAGCGTAGTCTGGAACACCGGGGAGCTGTTTTTT.

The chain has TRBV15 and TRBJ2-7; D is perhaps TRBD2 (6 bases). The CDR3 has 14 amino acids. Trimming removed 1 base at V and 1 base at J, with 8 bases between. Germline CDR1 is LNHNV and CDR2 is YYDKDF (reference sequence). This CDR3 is CATSRVAGSYEQYF. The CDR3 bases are TGTGCCACCAGCAGAGTGGCGGGATCCTACGAGCAGTACTTC.

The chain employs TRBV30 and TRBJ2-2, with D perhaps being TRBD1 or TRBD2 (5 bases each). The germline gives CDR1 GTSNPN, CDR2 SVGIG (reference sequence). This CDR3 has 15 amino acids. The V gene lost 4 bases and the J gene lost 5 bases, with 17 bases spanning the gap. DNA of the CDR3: TGTGCCTGGAAAGTTGAGGGGCGCGGAACCGGGGAGCTGTTTTTT. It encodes CAWKVEGRGTGELFF.

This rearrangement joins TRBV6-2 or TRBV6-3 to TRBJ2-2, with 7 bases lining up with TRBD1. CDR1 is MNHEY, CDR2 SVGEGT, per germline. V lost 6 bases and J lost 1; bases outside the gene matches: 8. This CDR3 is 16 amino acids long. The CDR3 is CASRDRVTLNTGELFF. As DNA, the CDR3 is TGTGCCAGCAGAGACAGGGTTACCCTGAACACCGGGGAGCTGTTTTTT.

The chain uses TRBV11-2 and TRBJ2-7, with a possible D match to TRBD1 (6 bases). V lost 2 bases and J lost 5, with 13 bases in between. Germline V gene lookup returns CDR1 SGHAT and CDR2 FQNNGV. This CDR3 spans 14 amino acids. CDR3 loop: CASSLIRGRHEQYF. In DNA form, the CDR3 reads TGTGCCAGCAGCTTAATCAGGGGACGTCACGAGCAGTACTTC.

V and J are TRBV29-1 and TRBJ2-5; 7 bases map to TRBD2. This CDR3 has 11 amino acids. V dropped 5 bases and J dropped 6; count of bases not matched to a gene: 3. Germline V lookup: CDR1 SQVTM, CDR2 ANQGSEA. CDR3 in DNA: TGCAGCGTTTTAGCGGGTCAGACCCAGTACTTC. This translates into CSVLAGQTQYF.